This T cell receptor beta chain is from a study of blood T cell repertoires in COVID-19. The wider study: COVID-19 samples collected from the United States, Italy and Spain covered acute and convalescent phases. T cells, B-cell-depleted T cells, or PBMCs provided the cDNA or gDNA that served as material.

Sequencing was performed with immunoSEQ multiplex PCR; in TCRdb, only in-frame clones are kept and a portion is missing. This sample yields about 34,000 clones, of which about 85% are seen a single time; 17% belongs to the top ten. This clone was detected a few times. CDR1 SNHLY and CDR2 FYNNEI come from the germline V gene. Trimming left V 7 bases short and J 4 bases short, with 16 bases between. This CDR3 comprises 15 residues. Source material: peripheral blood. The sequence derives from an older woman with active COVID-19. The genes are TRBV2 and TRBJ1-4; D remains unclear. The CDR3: CASIGSRQRNEKLFF. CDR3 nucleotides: TGTGCCAGCATCGGTTCGCGCCAACGTAATGAAAAACTGTTTTTT.